These 27 T cell receptor beta chains were all obtained from the same sample, sequenced in a study of vaccination and CD4 T cells after COVID-19. Once obtained from cultured CD4+ T cells, the DNA was sequenced using the Oncomine TCR Beta short-read assay. TCRdb processed the PCR reads anew with MiXCR; each CDR3 protein has one entry. The data hold 13,000 or so distinct CDR3 sequences, with 25% to 35% observed a single time. Treatment meaning: roughly 11-day PBMC culture with coronavirus spike peptide pools or control peptides (ViraFEST assay). No antigen has been identified for these receptors. The specimen sequenced was CD4+ T cells from blood, cultured in vitro. The source is a human donor who had recovered from COVID-19.

V gene TRBV12-3 or TRBV12-4 combines with J gene TRBJ1-6; D gene ambiguous. V gave up 7 bases and J gave up 6 bases, with 16 bases separating them. This CDR3 spans 15 amino acids. Written as DNA, the CDR3 is TGTGCCAGCACTCTCTCGGTGGGGATTAATTCACCCCTCCACTTT. Its translation is CASTLSVGINSPLHF.

Only a few counts were recorded for this clonotype. The rearrangement links TRBV30 to TRBJ2-3; 7 bases line up with TRBD1. Germline lookup yields CDR1 GTSNPN and CDR2 SVGIG (reference sequence). The CDR3 totals 14 residues. V lost 3 bases and J lost 2; bases outside the gene matches: 5. As DNA, the CDR3 is TGTGCCTGGAGCCGGGGACAGTACACAGATACGCAGTATTTT. This gives the protein CAWSRGQYTDTQYF.

This chain uses TRBV7-9 with TRBJ2-1, with 8 positions matching TRBD1. The CDR3 has 14 residues. The V gene end was trimmed by 4 bases and the J gene end by 1 base; junction bases not matched to a gene: 0. CDR1 and CDR2 from the germline V gene are SEHNR and FQNEAQ (reference sequence). The DNA for the CDR3 is TGTGCCAGCAGCTGGGACAGGTCCTACAATGAGCAGTTCTTC. Translated, it gives CASSWDRSYNEQFF. Together with reference TRBV7-9 and TRBJ2-1, the CDR3 gives the full variable domain: DTGVSQNPRHKITKRGQNVTFRCDPISEHNRLYWYRQTLGQGPEFLTYFQNEAQLEKSRLLSDRFSAERPKGSFSTLEIQRTEQGDSAMYLCASSWDRSYNEQFFGPGTRLTVL.

This clonotype was counted a few times. This CDR3 is CASISRAGTRDTQYF. CDR3 in DNA: TGTGCCAGCATCTCACGAGCGGGGACAAGAGATACGCAGTATTTT. The V and J genes are TRBV6-1 and TRBJ2-3; possible D gene TRBD2, 7 bases. Germline CDR1 is MNHNS and CDR2 is SASEGT. The V end lost 7 bases, the J end lost 5 bases, and 19 bases lay between the germline ends. CDR3 length: 15 amino acids.

This clonotype turned up a few times. The rearrangement uses TRBV12-3 or TRBV12-4 and TRBJ2-2; possible D gene TRBD2, 5 bases. V shed 8 bases and J shed 6 bases, with 19 bases lying between them. This CDR3 is 15 amino acids long. The CDR3 loop is CASARLPSGAGELFF. The CDR3 region has the DNA TGTGCCAGCGCCAGACTACCCAGTGGAGCCGGGGAGCTGTTTTTT.

This chain connects TRBV4-1 to TRBJ2-1; TRBD1 might be the D (5 bases). The CDR3 extends over 16 amino acids. V gave up 1 base and J gave up 4 bases, with 14 bases separating them. Germline V gene lookup returns CDR1 MGHRA and CDR2 YSYEKL. The CDR3 DNA reads TGCGCCAGCAGCCAAGGTGGCCAGGGCAAATACAATGAGCAGTTCTTC. This sequence encodes CASSQGGQGKYNEQFF.

This clonotype was detected only a few times. The CDR3 DNA sequence: TGTGCCAGCAGCTTAGTCAGCACCGGGGAGCTGTTTTTT. Translated: CASSLVSTGELFF. The chain combines TRBV7-9 with TRBJ2-2; D gene uncertain. Germline V gene sequence: CDR1 SEHNR, CDR2 FQNEAQ (reference sequence). The CDR3 length is 13 residues. V lost 1 base, J lost 4 bases, and 4 bases lay in between.

This clonotype has a handful of counts. The chain has TRBV7-9 and TRBJ2-3; weak D call: TRBD1 (6 bases). The V gene lost 3 bases and the J gene lost 0 bases, with 7 bases spanning the gap. This CDR3 is built from 14 residues. Germline CDR1 and CDR2: SEHNR and FQNEAQ (reference sequence). CDR3 in amino acids: CASSLTGSTDTQYF. The CDR3 DNA reads as TGTGCCAGCAGCTTGACAGGAAGCACAGATACGCAGTATTTT. Full variable domain (outside the CDR3, taken from reference TRBV7-9 and TRBJ2-3): DTGVSQNPRHKITKRGQNVTFRCDPISEHNRLYWYRQTLGQGPEFLTYFQNEAQLEKSRLLSDRFSAERPKGSFSTLEIQRTEQGDSAMYLCASSLTGSTDTQYFGPGTRLTVL.

Concerning this clonotype itself: The junction shows a germline mismatch at one end, possibly a read error. The V and J genes are TRBV20-1 and TRBJ1-1; maybe TRBD1 (5 bases). This CDR3 region has 14 residues. Per the germline V gene, CDR1 is DFQATT and CDR2 is SNEGSKA (reference sequence). The CDR3 bases are TGCAGTGCTAGAGGGTCAGGGACGAACTCTGAAGCTTTCTTT. It yields the protein CSARGSGTNSEAFF.

This clonotype has more than one count but fewer than ten. The rearrangement uses TRBV12-3 or TRBV12-4 and TRBJ1-1, with TRBD1 as a possible D gene (6 bases). The CDR3 spans 16 residues. The V end lost 6 bases, the J end lost 4 bases, and 21 bases lay between the germline ends. CDR3 nucleotides: TGTGCCAGCAGCCGGACTCAGGGGTTTAGTAGCACTGAAGCTTTCTTT. Translation: CASSRTQGFSSTEAFF.

The chain links TRBV20-1 to TRBJ2-3; the D gene is possibly TRBD2 (5 bases). V lost 6 bases to trimming and J lost 2 bases, with 18 bases between them. The CDR3 contains 15 residues. CDR1 DFQATT and CDR2 SNEGSKA come from the germline V gene (reference sequence). The CDR3, as DNA: TGCAGTGCACGAAGGGAGTTATTGGTCACAGATACGCAGTATTTT. Encoded protein: CSARRELLVTDTQYF.

This chain uses TRBV24-1 with TRBJ2-7; D unclear. This CDR3 has 11 residues. Germline-derived CDR1 and CDR2 are KGHDR and SFDVKD. Trimming pared 7 bases from V and 6 bases from J, leaving 9 bases between. CDR3: CATRRLGEQYF. CDR3 coding DNA: TGTGCCACCAGAAGGTTGGGCGAGCAGTACTTC.

The gene calls are TRBV12-3 or TRBV12-4 and TRBJ1-4; D not resolved. The length of the CDR3 is 11 residues. V lost 3 bases, J lost 8 bases, and 4 bases lay in between. The CDR3 here is CASSLGEKLFF. CDR3 sequence (DNA): TGTGCCAGCAGTTTGGGAGAAAAACTGTTTTTT.

The sample holds a few counts of this clonotype. V gene TRBV12-3 or TRBV12-4 combines with J gene TRBJ1-6; TRBD1 might be the D (6 bases). Between the trimmed V and J ends, which lost 0 bases and 6 bases, there was a span of 9 bases. The CDR3 is 15 amino acids. The chain's CDR3 is CASSLAARGNSPLHF. CDR3 nucleotide sequence: TGTGCCAGCAGTTTAGCCGCCAGGGGTAATTCACCCCTCCACTTT.

The chain combines TRBV11-3 with TRBJ1-3; weak D call: TRBD1 (5 bases). The CDR3 runs 14 residues. CDR1 SGHNT and CDR2 YENEEA come from the germline V gene. Trimming took 8 bases from V and 1 from J, leaving 12 bases between them. The CDR3 spells CASGPGGSGNTIYF. The CDR3 nucleotides are TGTGCCAGCGGTCCGGGGGGTTCTGGAAACACCATATATTTT.

This clonotype was detected only a few times. V and J are TRBV5-8 and TRBJ1-3; D gene unclear. CDR1 and CDR2 from the germline V gene are SGHTS and YDEGEE. The ends were cut back, 4 bases at V and 2 bases at J, with 7 bases in the middle. The length of the CDR3 is 13 residues. This CDR3 is CASSKGAGNTIYF. The CDR3 bases are TGTGCCAGCAGCAAGGGTGCTGGAAACACCATATATTTT.

Judged by abundance, this clonotype is medium-sized. This chain uses TRBV6-2 or TRBV6-3 with TRBJ1-6, with a possible D match to TRBD1 (5 bases). This CDR3 comprises 14 residues. Trimming left V 5 bases short and J 10 bases short, with 15 bases between. The germline V gene encodes CDR1 MNHEY and CDR2 SVGEGT. CDR3 residues: CASSDGRGGSPLHF. CDR3 DNA sequence: TGTGCCAGCAGTGACGGACGGGGGGGGTCACCCCTCCACTTT.

The rearrangement links TRBV12-3 or TRBV12-4 to TRBJ1-2, with a weak D call TRBD1 (5 bases). V was cut by 10 bases and J by 2 bases, with 14 bases left in between. The CDR3 runs to 13 residues. CDR3 sequence reads: CATLPGINYGYTF. In DNA, the CDR3 is TGTGCCACACTGCCAGGGATAAACTATGGCTACACCTTC.

The chain uses TRBV19 and TRBJ2-5, with D unclear. Trimming took off 7 bases at V and 5 bases at J, with 14 bases between the two ends. The CDR3 spans 13 residues. Germline V lookup: CDR1 LNHDA, CDR2 SQIVND (reference sequence). CDR3 sequence: CASKKVGMETQYF. CDR3 bases: TGTGCCAGTAAAAAAGTGGGGATGGAGACCCAGTACTTC.

The genes are TRBV6-1 and TRBJ1-6, with D possibly matching TRBD1 (5 bases). The germline CDR1 and CDR2 sequences are MNHNS and SASEGT. Trimming removed 5 bases at V and 11 bases at J, with 22 bases between. There are 16 residues in the CDR3. The CDR3, as DNA: TGTGCCAGCAGTAGAGTCGGGCGGGACTTCTTTGCACCCCTCCACTTT. Protein: CASSRVGRDFFAPLHF.

The chain joins TRBV30 to TRBJ1-2; D gene uncertain. The CDR3 consists of 14 residues. CDR1 is GTSNPN and CDR2 is SVGIG in the germline V gene (reference sequence). Trimming took 8 bases from V and 0 from J, leaving 16 bases between them. In DNA form, the CDR3 reads TGTGCCCGGTCGAGAGGGATCTCTAACTATGGCTACACCTTC. It encodes CARSRGISNYGYTF.

V gene TRBV6-1 combines with J gene TRBJ2-3; D tentatively fits TRBD1 or TRBD2 (5 bases each). The germline CDR1 and CDR2 sequences are MNHNS and SASEGT. V was trimmed by 5 bases and J by 2 bases, leaving 11 bases between them. CDR3 length equals 14 residues. The CDR3 DNA sequence: TGTGCCAGCAGTCACCGGGGCTCCACAGATACGCAGTATTTT. Its translation: CASSHRGSTDTQYF.

Here the CDR3 reads CAWGRDRVFSGYGYTF. CDR3 DNA: TGTGCCTGGGGGAGGGACAGGGTTTTTTCGGGGTATGGCTACACCTTC. V usage is TRBV30 and J usage is TRBJ1-2, with 9 nucleotides matching TRBD1. The CDR3 contains 16 residues. Germline values: CDR1 GTSNPN, CDR2 SVGIG (reference sequence). V lost 5 bases to trimming and J lost 5 bases; unmatched junction nucleotides: 15.

This rearrangement joins TRBV20-1 to TRBJ1-1, with D unresolved. The germline V gene encodes CDR1 DFQATT and CDR2 SNEGSKA (reference sequence). Deletions cut 3 bases from V and 2 bases from J, with 10 bases between. This CDR3 spans 13 amino acids. CDR3 loop: CSARVRLNTEAFF. CDR3 DNA: TGCAGTGCTAGGGTTCGACTTAACACTGAAGCTTTCTTT.

This clonotype appeared a few times. V and J are TRBV21-1 and TRBJ2-1; the table's D call, TRBD1, was not checked against the DNA. TRBV21-1 is designated a pseudogene. The length of the CDR3 is 16 residues. The CDR3 loop is CASSKFGGRSYNEQFF. The CDR3 DNA reads as TGTGCCAGCAGCAAATTTGGGGGTCGCTCCTACAATGAGCAGTTCTTC.

This clonotype was observed a few times. The chain recombines TRBV12-3 or TRBV12-4 with TRBJ1-3, with a tentative D call TRBD1 (5 bases). The CDR3 has 15 residues. The V and J ends lost 7 bases and 0 bases respectively, with 13 bases between them. CDR3 sequence (DNA): TGTGCCAGCACCACGGGACGGAACTCTGGAAACACCATATATTTT. Translated: CASTTGRNSGNTIYF.

This clonotype was counted between two and nine times. The V and J genes are TRBV7-9 and TRBJ1-5; tentative D call: TRBD1 (5 bases). The CDR3 covers 13 residues. V was pared by 5 bases and J by 5 bases, with 10 bases between. CDR1 and CDR2 (germline): SEHNR, FQNEAQ (reference sequence). The CDR3 nucleotides read TGTGCCAGCAGCCGATTGGGGGATCAGCCCCAGCATTTT. Protein: CASSRLGDQPQHF.